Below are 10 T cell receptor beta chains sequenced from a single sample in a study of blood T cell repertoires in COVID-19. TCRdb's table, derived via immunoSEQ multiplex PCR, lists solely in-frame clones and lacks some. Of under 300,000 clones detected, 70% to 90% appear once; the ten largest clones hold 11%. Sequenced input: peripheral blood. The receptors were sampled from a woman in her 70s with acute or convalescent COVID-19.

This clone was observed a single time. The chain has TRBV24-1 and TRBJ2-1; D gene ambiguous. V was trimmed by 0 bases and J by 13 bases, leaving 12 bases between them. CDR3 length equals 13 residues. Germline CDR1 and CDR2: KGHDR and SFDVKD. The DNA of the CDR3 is TGTGCCACCAGTGATTTGGGGCAGAAAGAACAGTTCTTC. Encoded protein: CATSDLGQKEQFF.

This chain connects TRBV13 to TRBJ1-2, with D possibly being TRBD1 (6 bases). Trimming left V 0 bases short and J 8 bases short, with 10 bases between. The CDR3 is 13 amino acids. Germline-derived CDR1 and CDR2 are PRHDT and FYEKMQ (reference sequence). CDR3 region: CASSLGGGWGYTF. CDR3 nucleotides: TGTGCCAGCAGCTTAGGAGGGGGTTGGGGCTACACCTTC.

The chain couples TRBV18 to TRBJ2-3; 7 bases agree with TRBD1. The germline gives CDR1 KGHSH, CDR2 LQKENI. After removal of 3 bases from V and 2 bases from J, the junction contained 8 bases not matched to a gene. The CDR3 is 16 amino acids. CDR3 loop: CASSPPGTAYTDTQYF. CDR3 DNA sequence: TGTGCCAGCTCACCGCCCGGGACAGCCTACACAGATACGCAGTATTTT.

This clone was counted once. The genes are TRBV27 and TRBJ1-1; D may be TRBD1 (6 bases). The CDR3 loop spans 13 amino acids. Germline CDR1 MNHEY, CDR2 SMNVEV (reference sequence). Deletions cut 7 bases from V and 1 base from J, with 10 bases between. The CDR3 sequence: CASIRTANTEAFF. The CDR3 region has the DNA TGTGCCAGCATCAGGACAGCGAACACTGAAGCTTTCTTT.

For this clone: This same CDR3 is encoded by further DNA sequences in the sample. In DNA form, the CDR3 reads TGCGCCAGCAGCTTGACTGTTAACTATGGCTACACCTTC. This codes for CASSLTVNYGYTF. The genes are TRBV5-1 and TRBJ1-2, with unresolved D. This CDR3 is 13 amino acids long. V was pared by 1 base and J by 1 base, with 5 bases between. Per germline, CDR1 SGHRS and CDR2 YFSETQ.

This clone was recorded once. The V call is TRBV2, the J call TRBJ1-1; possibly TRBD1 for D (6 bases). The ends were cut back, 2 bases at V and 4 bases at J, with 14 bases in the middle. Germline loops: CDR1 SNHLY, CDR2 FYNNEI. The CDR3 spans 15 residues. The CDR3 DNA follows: TGTGCCAGCAGTGAATGGGGGGGCTTCGTCACTGAAGCTTTCTTT. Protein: CASSEWGGFVTEAFF.

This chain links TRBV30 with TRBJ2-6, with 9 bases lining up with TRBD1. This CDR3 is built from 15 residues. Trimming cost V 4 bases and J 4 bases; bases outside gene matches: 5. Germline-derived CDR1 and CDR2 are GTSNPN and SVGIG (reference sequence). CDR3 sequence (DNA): TGTGCCTGGATTGGACAGGGGATCGGGGCCAACGTCCTGACTTTC. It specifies CAWIGQGIGANVLTF.

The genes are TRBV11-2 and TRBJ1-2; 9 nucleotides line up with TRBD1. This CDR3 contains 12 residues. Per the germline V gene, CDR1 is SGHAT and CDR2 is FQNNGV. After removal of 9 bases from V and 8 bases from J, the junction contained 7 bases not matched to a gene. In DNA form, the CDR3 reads TGTGCCAGAACAGGGGGCGCGGGAGGCTACACCTTC. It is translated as CARTGGAGGYTF.

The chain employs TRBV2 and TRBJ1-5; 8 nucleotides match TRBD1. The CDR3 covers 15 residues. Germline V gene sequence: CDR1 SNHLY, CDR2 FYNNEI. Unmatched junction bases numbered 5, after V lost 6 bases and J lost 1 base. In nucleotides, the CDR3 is TGTGCCAGCAGCCTGGGACAGGTGAGCAATCAGCCCCAGCATTTT. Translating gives CASSLGQVSNQPQHF. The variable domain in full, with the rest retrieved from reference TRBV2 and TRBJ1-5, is EPEVTQTPSHQVTQMGQEVILRCVPISNHLYFYWYRQILGQKVEFLVSFYNNEISEKSEIFDDQFSVERPDGSNFTLKIRSTKLEDSAMYFCASSLGQVSNQPQHFGDGTRLSIL.

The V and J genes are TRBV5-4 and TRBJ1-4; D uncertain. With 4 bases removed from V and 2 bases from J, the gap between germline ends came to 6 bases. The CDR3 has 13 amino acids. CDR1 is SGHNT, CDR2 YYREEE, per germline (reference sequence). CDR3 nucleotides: TGTGCCAGCAGCGTCGGGACTAATGAAAAACTGTTTTTT. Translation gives CASSVGTNEKLFF. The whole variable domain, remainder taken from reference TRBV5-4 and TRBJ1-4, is ETGVTQSPTHLIKTRGQQVTLRCSSQSGHNTVSWYQQALGQGPQFIFQYYREEENGRGNFPPRFSGLQFPNYSSELNVNALELDDSALYLCASSVGTNEKLFFGSGTQLSVL.